The sequence of this T cell receptor (beta chain) was determined in a study of technical replicates of blood from a handful of donors. Generated by immunoSEQ multiplex PCR, the TCRdb table keeps only in-frame clones and is missing some. Among about 100,000 clones listed, 95% were seen once. The CDR3 has 17 amino acids. From germline, CDR1 is MNHEY and CDR2 SMNVEV (reference sequence). V lost 2 bases, J lost 0 bases, and 14 bases lay in between. The sequenced sample consisted of T cells isolated from PBMCs. The source is a human donor in good health. The genes are TRBV27 and TRBJ1-5; D is uncertain. The CDR3 DNA follows: TGTGCCAGCAGTTTAAGGTGGGGAGGCTATAGCAATCAGCCCCAGCATTTT. This encodes CASSLRWGGYSNQPQHF.